Reported below is one TCR beta chain. The V gene's germline CDR1 is MGHRA and CDR2 YSYEKL. V dropped 1 base and J dropped 2 bases, with 15 bases sitting between them. The CDR3 covers 17 residues. The data were obtained in a study of blood T cell repertoires in COVID-19. Here immunoSEQ multiplex PCR was the method, and the copy in TCRdb shows in-frame clones only, minus some. This table holds over 110,000 clones, about 87% found once. Sequencing used peripheral blood. This chain links TRBV4-1 with TRBJ1-3, with D possibly TRBD1 on 5 matching bases. The receptor was derived from a human donor in a cohort sampled during active COVID-19. The CDR3 protein is CASSQGAQGSPGNTIYF. The CDR3 DNA reads as TGCGCCAGCAGCCAAGGGGCCCAGGGATCTCCTGGAAACACCATATATTTT.